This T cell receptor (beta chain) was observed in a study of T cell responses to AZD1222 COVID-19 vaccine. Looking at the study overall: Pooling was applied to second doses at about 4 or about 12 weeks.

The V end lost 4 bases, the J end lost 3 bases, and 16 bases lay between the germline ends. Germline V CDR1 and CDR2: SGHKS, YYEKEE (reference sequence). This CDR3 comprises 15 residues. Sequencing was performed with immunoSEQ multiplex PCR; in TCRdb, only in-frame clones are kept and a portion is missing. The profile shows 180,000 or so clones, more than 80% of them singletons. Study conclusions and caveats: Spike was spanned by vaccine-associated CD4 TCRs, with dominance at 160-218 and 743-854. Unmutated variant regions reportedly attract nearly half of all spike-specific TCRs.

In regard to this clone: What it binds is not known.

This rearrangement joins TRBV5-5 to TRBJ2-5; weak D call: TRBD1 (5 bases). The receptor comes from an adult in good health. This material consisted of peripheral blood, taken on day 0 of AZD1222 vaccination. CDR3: CASSPVQVGEETQYF. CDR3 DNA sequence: TGTGCCAGCAGCCCCGTACAGGTTGGTGAAGAGACCCAGTACTTC.